The 7 T cell receptor beta chains listed next were all sequenced from one sample in a study of shared clonotypes between healthy human individuals. This table comes from immunoSEQ multiplex PCR, and its TCRdb copy is limited to in-frame clones, with some not included. This table holds around 2.5 million clones, under 95% found once. Input material: naive CD4+ T cells from PBMCs. Regarding subset: CD45RA+ positively selected. The receptor source for this set is a young man in good health. Some clones in this sample may be carry-over from other donors' samples.

This chain joins TRBV9 and TRBJ2-7; a weak D match, TRBD2 (5 bases). The CDR3 runs 14 residues. In germline, CDR1 is SGDLS, CDR2 YYNGEE. With 0 bases removed from V and 6 bases from J, the gap between germline ends came to 13 bases. The CDR3 DNA sequence: TGTGCCAGCAGCGTAGGGGATCAACGGGGCGAGCAGTACTTC. Amino acids: CASSVGDQRGEQYF. Using reference TRBV9 and TRBJ2-7 for the parts outside the CDR3, the full variable domain is DSGVTQTPKHLITATGQRVTLRCSPRSGDLSVYWYQQSLDQGLQFLIQYYNGEERAKGNILERFSAQQFPDLHSELNLSSLELGDSALYFCASSVGDQRGEQYFGPGTRLTVT.

The chain couples TRBV2 to TRBJ1-2, with D possibly being TRBD1 (5 bases). CDR1 is SNHLY and CDR2 is FYNNEI in the germline V gene. The CDR3 contains 15 residues. The V gene lost 6 bases and the J gene lost 2 bases, with 16 bases spanning the gap. The CDR3 reads CASRPARDLNYGYTF. CDR3 coding DNA: TGTGCCAGCAGGCCGGCCAGGGACCTCAACTATGGCTACACCTTC.

As concerns this clone: The sample carries other DNA sequences with the same CDR3. The CDR3 is CASSLAGTPQETQYF. DNA for the CDR3: TGCGCCAGCAGCTTGGCCGGGACTCCACAAGAGACCCAGTACTTC. The genes are TRBV5-1 and TRBJ2-5, with D tentatively TRBD2 (6 bases). This CDR3 has 15 residues. Between the trimmed V and J ends, which lost 0 bases and 2 bases, there was a span of 11 bases. Germline assignment: CDR1 SGHRS and CDR2 YFSETQ.

This clone was found once. V is TRBV27 and J is TRBJ2-2, with D unclear. Germline loops: CDR1 MNHEY, CDR2 SMNVEV (reference sequence). The germline V and J ends were trimmed by 0 bases and 5 bases, with 7 bases remaining between them. This CDR3 is 14 amino acids long. CDR3 bases: TGTGCCAGCAGTTTATCAATGGGGACCGGGGAGCTGTTTTTT. It translates to CASSLSMGTGELFF.

The gene calls are TRBV18 and TRBJ2-7; no firm D call. Trimming shortened V by 1 base and J by 6 bases, and 13 bases separated the two germline ends. Per germline, CDR1 KGHSH and CDR2 LQKENI. The CDR3 length is 14 residues. CDR3 DNA sequence: TGTGCCAGCTCACCACAAAACGCGCGTGGCGAGCAGTACTTC. This gives the protein CASSPQNARGEQYF.

J is TRBJ2-3 and V is TRBV15, with 14 bases aligning to TRBD2. The J segment lost 5 bases and the V segment lost 5 bases, leaving 9 bases of the junction unmatched. CDR1 and CDR2 (germline): LNHNV, YYDKDF (reference sequence). The length of the CDR3 is 17 residues. CDR3 coding DNA: TGTGCCACCAGCGGAGGGGGACTAGCGGGAGTTTTAGATACGCAGTATTTT. Translated: CATSGGGLAGVLDTQYF.

J is TRBJ1-2 and V is TRBV19, with a possible D match to TRBD1 (6 bases). The CDR3 sequence is 13 residues long. Trimming cost V 10 bases and J 2 bases, with 14 bases left between them. Germline V CDR1 and CDR2: LNHDA, SQIVND (reference sequence). The CDR3 sequence is CATTGRGNYGYTF. The CDR3 region has the DNA TGTGCCACCACCGGCAGGGGAAACTATGGCTACACCTTC. The full variable domain, with the rest looked up from reference TRBV19 and TRBJ1-2, is DGGITQSPKYLFRKEGQNVTLSCEQNLNHDAMYWYRQDPGQGLRLIYYSQIVNDFQKGDIAEGYSVSREKKESFPLTVTSAQKNPTAFYLCATTGRGNYGYTFGSGTRLTVV.